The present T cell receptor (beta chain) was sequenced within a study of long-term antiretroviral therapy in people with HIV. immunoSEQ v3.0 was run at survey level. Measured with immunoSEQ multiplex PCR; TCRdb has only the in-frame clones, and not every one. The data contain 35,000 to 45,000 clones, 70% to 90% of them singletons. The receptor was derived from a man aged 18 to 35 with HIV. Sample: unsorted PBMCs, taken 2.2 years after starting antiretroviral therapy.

CDR3 nucleotide sequence: TGCGCCAGCAGCCTAAGTTCCGGGGGCGCCTTCTATGGCTACACCTTC. Amino acid sequence: CASSLSSGGAFYGYTF. V gene TRBV4-3 combines with J gene TRBJ1-2; a weak D match, TRBD1 (6 bases). The length of the CDR3 is 16 residues. V dropped 4 bases and J dropped 4 bases, with 19 bases sitting between them. Per germline, CDR1 LGHNA and CDR2 YSLEER.